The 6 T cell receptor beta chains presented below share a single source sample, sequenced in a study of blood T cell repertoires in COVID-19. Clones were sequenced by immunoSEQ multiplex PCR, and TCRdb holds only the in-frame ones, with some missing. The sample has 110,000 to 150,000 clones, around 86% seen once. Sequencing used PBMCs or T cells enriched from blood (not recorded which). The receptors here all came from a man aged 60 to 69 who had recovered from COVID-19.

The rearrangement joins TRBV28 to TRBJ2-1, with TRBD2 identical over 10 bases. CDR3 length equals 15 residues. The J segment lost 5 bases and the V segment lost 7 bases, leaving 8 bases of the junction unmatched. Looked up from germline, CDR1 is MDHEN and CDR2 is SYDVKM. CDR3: CASTLAGAPHNEQFF. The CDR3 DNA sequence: TGTGCCAGCACCCTAGCGGGGGCCCCACACAATGAGCAGTTCTTC.

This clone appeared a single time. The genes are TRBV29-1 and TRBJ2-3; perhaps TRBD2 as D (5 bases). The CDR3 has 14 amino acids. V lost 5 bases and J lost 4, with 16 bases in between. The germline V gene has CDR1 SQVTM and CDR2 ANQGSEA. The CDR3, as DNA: TGCAGCGTTTCTGCCGGGATGATCTCAGATACGCAGTATTTT. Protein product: CSVSAGMISDTQYF.

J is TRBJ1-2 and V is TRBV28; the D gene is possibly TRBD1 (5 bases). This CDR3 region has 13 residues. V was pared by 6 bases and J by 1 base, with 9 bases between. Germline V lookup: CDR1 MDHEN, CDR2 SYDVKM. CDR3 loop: CASRRRGNYGYTF. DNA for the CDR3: TGTGCCAGCAGAAGAAGGGGTAACTATGGCTACACCTTC.

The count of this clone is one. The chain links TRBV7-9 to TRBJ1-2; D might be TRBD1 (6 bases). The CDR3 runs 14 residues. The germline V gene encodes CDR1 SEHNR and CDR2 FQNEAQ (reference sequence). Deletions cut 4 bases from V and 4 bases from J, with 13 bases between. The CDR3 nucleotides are TGTGCCAGCAGCTCCCGGGACACAACCTATGGCTACACCTTC. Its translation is CASSSRDTTYGYTF.

CDR3 region: CASSSGGQGEKLFF. The CDR3 DNA is TGTGCCAGCAGTTCAGGTGGGCAGGGGGAAAAACTGTTTTTT. The rearrangement joins TRBV27 to TRBJ1-4, with a possible D match to TRBD1 (6 bases). Trimming took 4 bases from V and 8 from J, leaving 14 bases between them. The germline gives CDR1 MNHEY, CDR2 SMNVEV (reference sequence). The CDR3 covers 14 residues.

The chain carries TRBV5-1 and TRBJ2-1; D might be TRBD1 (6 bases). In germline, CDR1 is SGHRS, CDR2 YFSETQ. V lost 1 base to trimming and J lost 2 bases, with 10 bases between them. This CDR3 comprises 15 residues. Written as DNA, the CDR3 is TGCGCCAGCAGCTTGCAGGGGCAACCCTACAATGAGCAGTTCTTC. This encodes CASSLQGQPYNEQFF.